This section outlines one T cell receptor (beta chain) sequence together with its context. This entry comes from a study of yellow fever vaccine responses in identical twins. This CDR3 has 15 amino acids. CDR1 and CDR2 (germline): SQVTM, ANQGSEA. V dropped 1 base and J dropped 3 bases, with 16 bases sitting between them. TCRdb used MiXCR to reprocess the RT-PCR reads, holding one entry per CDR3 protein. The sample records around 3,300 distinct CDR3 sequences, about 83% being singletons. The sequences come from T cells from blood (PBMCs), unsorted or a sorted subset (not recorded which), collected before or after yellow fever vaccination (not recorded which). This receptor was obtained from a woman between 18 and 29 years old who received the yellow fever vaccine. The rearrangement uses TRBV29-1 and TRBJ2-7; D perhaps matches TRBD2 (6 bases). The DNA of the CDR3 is TGCAGCGTTGAAGGGTCGGGAGACAGACACTACGAGCAGTACTTC. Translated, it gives CSVEGSGDRHYEQYF.